These 27 T cell receptor beta chains share one sample of origin, sequenced in a study of blood T cell repertoires in COVID-19. Repertoires were generated with immunoSEQ multiplex PCR, while TCRdb's copy carries only in-frame clones and drops some. Of about 220,000 clones listed, roughly 80% were seen once; the top ten hold roughly 5.5%. The sequenced material came from peripheral blood. The origin of the receptors is a woman in her 70s with COVID-19, enrolled during active disease.

The chain recombines TRBV18 with TRBJ2-5; D call uncertain. Germline CDR1 KGHSH, CDR2 LQKENI. V lost 2 bases and J lost 3, with 7 bases in between. This CDR3 region has 13 residues. The CDR3 reads CASSPGQEETQYF. The CDR3 DNA is TGTGCCAGCTCACCAGGGCAAGAAGAGACCCAGTACTTC.

The rearrangement uses TRBV19 and TRBJ1-4, with 7 bases aligning to TRBD1. The length of the CDR3 is 15 residues. The germline CDR1 and CDR2 sequences are LNHDA and SQIVND (reference sequence). Trimming removed 5 bases from V and 5 bases from J; junction bases left unmatched: 8. DNA for the CDR3: TGTGCCAGTAGTGCCGGGACAGCTTTGAATGAAAAACTGTTTTTT. Protein sequence: CASSAGTALNEKLFF.

This CDR3 reads CASSLMGAGTGPRGAQHF. CDR3 DNA: TGTGCCAGCAGTTTGATGGGGGCCGGGACAGGCCCTAGGGGGGCCCAGCATTTT. The chain employs TRBV27 and TRBJ1-5, with 8 bases lining up with TRBD1. Germline trimming cut 3 bases from V and 11 bases from J; bases unmatched to any gene: 21. Germline CDR1 MNHEY, CDR2 SMNVEV (reference sequence). This CDR3 contains 18 residues.

The V gene is TRBV6-5, the J gene TRBJ1-6, with 7 bases that match TRBD1. V was clipped by 6 bases and J by 6 bases; unmatched bases: 8. Germline V CDR1 and CDR2: MNHEY, SVGAGI. CDR3 length: 15 residues. The chain's CDR3 is CASRTGQAFNSPLHF. The CDR3 DNA follows: TGTGCCAGCAGGACTGGACAGGCTTTTAATTCACCCCTCCACTTT.

The rearrangement joins TRBV18 to TRBJ2-7, with D possibly TRBD1 on 6 matching bases. Germline values: CDR1 KGHSH, CDR2 LQKENI. Trimming pared 6 bases from V and 2 bases from J, leaving 14 bases between. The CDR3 sequence is 14 residues long. CDR3: CASSQRQDTYEQYF. The CDR3 region has the DNA TGTGCCAGCTCTCAAAGACAGGACACCTACGAGCAGTACTTC.

The chain is built from TRBV2 and TRBJ2-1; perhaps TRBD1 as D (6 bases). The CDR3 has 15 residues. V was trimmed by 5 bases and J by 0 bases, leaving 11 bases between them. Germline values: CDR1 SNHLY, CDR2 FYNNEI. CDR3 residues: CASSLQGSSYNEQFF. CDR3 bases: TGTGCCAGCAGTTTACAGGGTAGCTCCTACAATGAGCAGTTCTTC.

J is TRBJ1-2 and V is TRBV6-2 or TRBV6-3, with 9 bases that match TRBD1. The CDR3 runs to 13 residues. The V segment lost 2 bases and the J segment 7 bases; nucleotides outside the gene matches: 2. In germline, CDR1 is MNHEY, CDR2 SVGEGT. CDR3 region: CASSYGTGRGYTF. The CDR3 DNA sequence: TGTGCCAGCAGTTACGGGACAGGGCGTGGCTACACCTTC.

This chain joins TRBV4-1 and TRBJ1-2; D not certain. The germline gives CDR1 MGHRA, CDR2 YSYEKL. Trimming cost V 1 base and J 1 base, with 13 bases left between them. The CDR3 spans 16 residues. This chain's CDR3 is CASSQALTANNYGYTF. The DNA for the CDR3 is TGCGCCAGCAGCCAAGCTCTCACAGCTAATAACTATGGCTACACCTTC.

This clone was recorded a few times. This chain connects TRBV6-2 or TRBV6-3 to TRBJ1-5, with D possibly being TRBD1 (6 bases). The CDR3 consists of 15 residues. V was trimmed by 1 base and J by 3 bases, leaving 10 bases between them. In germline, CDR1 is MNHEY, CDR2 SVGEGT. CDR3 coding DNA: TGTGCCAGCAGTTACTATAGGACAGACAATCAGCCCCAGCATTTT. Translating it yields CASSYYRTDNQPQHF.

CDR3 DNA sequence: TGCGCCAGCAGCAATCCTAGTAAGCCGGAGCGGCCCCAGCATTTT. It is translated as CASSNPSKPERPQHF. The V gene is TRBV5-1, the J gene TRBJ1-5; D is uncertain. Trimming stripped 4 bases from V and 9 bases from J, with 20 bases between. The V gene's germline CDR1 is SGHRS and CDR2 YFSETQ. The CDR3 extends over 15 amino acids.

The chain couples TRBV18 to TRBJ2-5, with D possibly matching TRBD2 (6 bases). The CDR3 totals 14 residues. Germline V gene data show CDR1 as KGHSH and CDR2 as LQKENI. Between the trimmed V and J ends, which lost 3 bases and 5 bases, there was a span of 13 bases. The chain's CDR3 is CASSPQLLAETQYF. The CDR3 DNA follows: TGTGCCAGCTCACCCCAGCTGCTAGCGGAGACCCAGTACTTC. The full variable domain, rest sourced from reference TRBV18 and TRBJ2-5, is NAGVMQNPRHLVRRRGQEARLRCSPMKGHSHVYWYRQLPEEGLKFMVYLQKENIIDESGMPKERFSAEFPKEGPSILRIQQVVRGDSAAYFCASSPQLLAETQYFGPGTRLLVL.

This rearrangement joins TRBV10-3 to TRBJ2-7; the D gene is possibly TRBD1 (7 bases). Germline V CDR1 and CDR2: ENHRY, SYGVKD. The length of the CDR3 is 12 residues. With 8 bases removed from V and 5 bases from J, the gap between germline ends came to 13 bases. The CDR3 DNA reads as TGTGCCATCTCAGGAGGGGGCGACGAGCAGTACTTC. Protein product: CAISGGGDEQYF.

A note on this clone: The junction shows a germline mismatch at one end, possibly a read error. The V and J genes are TRBV11-2 and TRBJ2-3; possible D gene TRBD1, 6 bases. CDR1 is SGHAT and CDR2 is FQNNGV in the germline V gene. This CDR3 is 15 amino acids long. In nucleotides, the CDR3 is TGTGCCAGCAGCCCCCCAATAATGGAAGGACAGACCTTGATTTTT. It encodes CASSPPIMEGQTLIF.

The rearrangement links TRBV24-1 to TRBJ2-2, with 11 bases that match TRBD1. This CDR3 contains 16 residues. CDR1 is KGHDR and CDR2 is SFDVKD in the germline V gene. Trimming took 3 bases from V and 7 from J; bases not matched to a gene: 6. The CDR3: CATSDPGQGAIGELFF. DNA for the CDR3: TGTGCCACCAGTGATCCCGGACAGGGGGCTATCGGGGAGCTGTTTTTT.

The chain employs TRBV6-5 and TRBJ1-5; 7 bases align to TRBD1. CDR1 and CDR2 from the germline V gene are MNHEY and SVGAGI. V shed 9 bases and J 1 base; nucleotides not matched to a gene: 9. The CDR3 sequence is 15 residues long. The CDR3 nucleotides are TGTGCCAGTTCGGGACAGCCGATCAGCAATCAGCCCCAGCATTTT. It is translated as CASSGQPISNQPQHF.

V is TRBV7-3 and J is TRBJ1-1; perhaps TRBD1 as D (6 bases). The V gene lost 0 bases and the J gene lost 5 bases, with 10 bases spanning the gap. Germline V gene lookup returns CDR1 SGHTA and CDR2 FQGTGA. The CDR3 extends over 14 amino acids. DNA of the CDR3: TGTGCCAGCAGCTTAACCACAACAGGGACTGAAGCTTTCTTT. As protein: CASSLTTTGTEAFF. The full variable domain, completed using reference TRBV7-3 and TRBJ1-1, is GAGVSQTPSNKVTEKGKYVELRCDPISGHTALYWYRQSLGQGPEFLIYFQGTGAADDSGLPNDRFFAVRPEGSVSTLKIQRTERGDSAVYLCASSLTTTGTEAFFGQGTRLTVV.

This chain links TRBV7-2 with TRBJ1-1; D is unclear. CDR3 size: 14 residues. Between the trimmed V and J ends, which lost 2 bases and 0 bases, there was a span of 7 bases. Germline V gives CDR1 SGHTA, CDR2 FQGNSA. CDR3 residues: CASSLWTVNTEAFF. The CDR3 DNA reads TGTGCCAGCAGCTTATGGACTGTGAACACTGAAGCTTTCTTT.

This clone occurred once. This chain links TRBV15 with TRBJ1-1, with D unresolved. CDR3 length: 15 residues. Germline CDR1 is LNHNV and CDR2 is YYDKDF (reference sequence). V lost 0 bases, J lost 5 bases, and 13 bases lay in between. The CDR3 reads CATSRERYGETEAFF. The CDR3 bases are TGTGCCACCAGCAGAGAGAGGTACGGGGAGACTGAAGCTTTCTTT.

The chain recombines TRBV10-2 with TRBJ2-3, with D perhaps TRBD2 (6 bases). CDR1 and CDR2 from the germline V gene are WSHSY and SAAADI. The length of the CDR3 is 14 residues. With 8 bases removed from V and 0 bases from J, the gap between germline ends came to 12 bases. The CDR3 spells CASRSGASTDTQYF. CDR3 sequence (DNA): TGCGCCAGCCGTAGCGGTGCTAGCACAGATACGCAGTATTTT.

This chain connects TRBV28 to TRBJ2-7; a possible D gene is TRBD2 (6 bases). The CDR3 runs to 14 residues. V was pared by 7 bases and J by 3 bases, with 16 bases between. CDR1 and CDR2 (germline): MDHEN, SYDVKM. The CDR3 DNA follows: TGTGCCAGCACCTTGGAGGGACGGTACTACGAGCAGTACTTC. Protein product: CASTLEGRYYEQYF.

This chain links TRBV28 with TRBJ2-1, with D tentatively TRBD1 (6 bases). CDR3 size: 15 residues. V gave up 7 bases and J gave up 10 bases, with 23 bases separating them. CDR1 is MDHEN and CDR2 is SYDVKM in the germline V gene. CDR3: CASIPAAMGAGEQFF. The CDR3 DNA follows: TGTGCCAGCATTCCGGCGGCCATGGGGGCAGGGGAGCAGTTCTTC.

This clone came up once. The chain employs TRBV7-2 and TRBJ2-2; the match to TRBD1 covers 8 bases. The CDR3 spans 15 residues. Per germline, CDR1 SGHTA and CDR2 FQGNSA. The ends lost 2 bases at V and 4 bases at J; junction bases unmatched: 3. The CDR3 nucleotides read TGTGCCAGCAGCTTATCAACAGGGGGCACCGGGGAGCTGTTTTTT. Its translation: CASSLSTGGTGELFF.

The rearrangement joins TRBV30 to TRBJ2-7, with TRBD2 as a possible D gene (5 bases). The CDR3 extends over 13 amino acids. CDR1 and CDR2 from the germline V gene are GTSNPN and SVGIG (reference sequence). Trimming removed 4 bases at V and 2 bases at J, with 12 bases between. The CDR3 DNA sequence: TGTGCCTGGACGAACGGGAACACCTACGAGCAGTACTTC. Translation gives CAWTNGNTYEQYF.

V usage is TRBV6-6 and J usage is TRBJ2-3; 9 nucleotides line up with TRBD2. V lost 6 bases, J lost 3 bases, and 7 bases stayed unmatched. Germline V gene lookup returns CDR1 MNHNY and CDR2 SVGAGI (reference sequence). The CDR3 is made up of 15 amino acids. This CDR3 is CASRLAGAQTDTQYF. DNA of the CDR3: TGTGCCAGCAGATTAGCGGGAGCCCAAACAGATACGCAGTATTTT.

This clone was counted between two and nine times. The chain uses TRBV7-2 and TRBJ1-2; weak D call: TRBD1 (6 bases). Trimming stripped 3 bases from V and 4 bases from J, with 12 bases between. In germline, CDR1 is SGHTA, CDR2 FQGNSA. The CDR3 runs to 14 residues. In DNA, the CDR3 is TGTGCCAGCAGCTTCCCAACAGGGACCTATGGCTACACCTTC. Protein: CASSFPTGTYGYTF.

The rearrangement joins TRBV4-3 to TRBJ2-7, with 7 bases that match TRBD1. The junction had 3 bases not matched to a gene; V was cut back by 1 base and J by 0 bases. This CDR3 region has 15 residues. The germline V gene has CDR1 LGHNA and CDR2 YSLEER. CDR3 in DNA: TGCGCCAGCAGCCAAGCAAGGGACAGCTCCTACGAGCAGTACTTC. Protein sequence: CASSQARDSSYEQYF.

The CDR3 nucleotides are TGTGCCAGCAGCTTACCCACTAGCTACAATGAGCAGTTCTTC. Its translation is CASSLPTSYNEQFF. The chain joins TRBV7-2 to TRBJ2-1, with a possible D match to TRBD2 (5 bases). Germline V gene lookup returns CDR1 SGHTA and CDR2 FQGNSA. V lost 2 bases, J lost 3 bases, and 8 bases lay in between. The CDR3 is made up of 14 amino acids.